This TCR beta chain was recorded in a study of preoperative IRX-2 immunotherapy in early breast cancer. V lost 0 bases and J 1 base, leaving 10 bases between the germline ends. This CDR3 is 16 amino acids long. CDR1 and CDR2 (germline): KGHSH, LQKENI. Generated by immunoSEQ multiplex PCR, the TCRdb table keeps only in-frame clones and is missing some. The sample lists 3,000 to 3,500 clones, 60% to 80% occurring once. As for treatment: preoperative locoregional IRX-2 cytokine immunotherapy. Patients received preoperative, locoregional IRX-2 cytokine immunotherapy in a phase Ib study. The sample was tumor tissue, taken after IRX-2 immunotherapy. The receptor was isolated from a human donor with breast cancer. V usage is TRBV18 and J usage is TRBJ2-4, with no clear D. CDR3 nucleotides: TGTGCCAGCTCACCACCAGAGGAATGGGCCAAAAACATTCAGTACTTC. Its protein product is CASSPPEEWAKNIQYF. The full variable domain, with the rest looked up from reference TRBV18 and TRBJ2-4, is NAGVMQNPRHLVRRRGQEARLRCSPMKGHSHVYWYRQLPEEGLKFMVYLQKENIIDESGMPKERFSAEFPKEGPSILRIQQVVRGDSAAYFCASSPPEEWAKNIQYFGAGTRLSVL.